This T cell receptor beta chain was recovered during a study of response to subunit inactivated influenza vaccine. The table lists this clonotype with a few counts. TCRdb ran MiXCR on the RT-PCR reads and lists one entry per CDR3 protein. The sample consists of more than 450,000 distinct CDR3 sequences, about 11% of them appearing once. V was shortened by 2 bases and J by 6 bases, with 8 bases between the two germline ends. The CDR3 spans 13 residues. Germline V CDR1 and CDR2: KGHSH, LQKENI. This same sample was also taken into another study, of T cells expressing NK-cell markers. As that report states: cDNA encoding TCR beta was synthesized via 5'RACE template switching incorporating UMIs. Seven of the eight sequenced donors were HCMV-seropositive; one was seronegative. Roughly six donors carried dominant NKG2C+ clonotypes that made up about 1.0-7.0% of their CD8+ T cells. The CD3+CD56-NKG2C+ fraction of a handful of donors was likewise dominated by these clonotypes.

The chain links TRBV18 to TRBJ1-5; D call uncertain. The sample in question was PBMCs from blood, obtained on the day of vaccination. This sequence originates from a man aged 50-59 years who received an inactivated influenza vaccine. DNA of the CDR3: TGTGCCAGCTCACCAAATCATCGTCAGCCCCAGCATTTT. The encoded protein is CASSPNHRQPQHF.